Only a few counts were recorded for the clone carrying this T cell receptor (beta chain). This entry is derived from a study of blood T cell repertoires in COVID-19. The germline CDR1 and CDR2 sequences are MDHEN and SYDVKM. Trimming took off 0 bases at V and 7 bases at J, with 13 bases between the two ends. The CDR3 is made up of 15 amino acids. Sequenced by immunoSEQ multiplex PCR; TCRdb stores in-frame clones only, minus some. In the table there are 130,000 to 150,000 clones, 70% to 90% of which are singletons. The TCR originated in a man in his 60s with active or convalescent COVID-19. Sequenced input: peripheral blood. The chain carries TRBV28 and TRBJ1-3; D is unclear. The CDR3 reads CASSLWVEGHNTIYF. CDR3 DNA sequence: TGTGCCAGCAGTTTATGGGTCGAGGGCCATAACACCATATATTTT.